Below, 6 T cell receptor beta chains from the same sample are listed, as sequenced in a study of spatial heterogeneity in lung cancer. Noted time point: sample taken at primary tumor resection. TCRdb analysed the 5' RACE reads with MiXCR anew, one entry per CDR3 protein. The sample consists of around 6,000 distinct CDR3 sequences, about 12% of them appearing once. Sequencing used lung tissue, obtained at surgery. Source of these receptors: a human donor with early-stage non-small cell lung cancer.

Within the sample, this clonotype is medium-sized. This beta chain appears as a stray read in a library generated for alpha chains; its size is not informative. The J gene is TRBJ1-6, the V gene TRBV27; maybe TRBD1 (5 bases). V lost 2 bases, J lost 10 bases, and 9 bases lay in between. The CDR3 is 13 amino acids. CDR1 and CDR2 from the germline V gene are MNHEY and SMNVEV (reference sequence). The CDR3 nucleotides read TGTGCCAGCAGTTTAGGGGCTTGGTCACCCCTCCACTTT. Translating it yields CASSLGAWSPLHF.

This clonotype appeared many times. A library prepared for alpha chains yielded this beta chain as an off-target read; its size is of little meaning. The genes are TRBV7-6 and TRBJ2-3, with 7 bases lining up with TRBD1. The germline V gene has CDR1 SGHVS and CDR2 FNYEAQ. The CDR3 loop spans 15 amino acids. V gave up 4 bases and J gave up 0 bases; unmatched junction bases: 4. This CDR3 is CASSSRQGSTDTQYF. CDR3 coding DNA: TGTGCCAGCAGCTCCCGACAGGGAAGCACAGATACGCAGTATTTT.

By frequency in the sample, this clonotype is medium-sized. Because this beta chain is a stray read in a library intended to capture alpha chains, its abundance should not be given much weight. The V call is TRBV5-4, the J call TRBJ2-1; maybe TRBD2 (5 bases). The CDR3 extends over 15 amino acids. The V gene's germline CDR1 is SGHNT and CDR2 YYREEE (reference sequence). Trimming shortened V by 0 bases and J by 7 bases, and 14 bases separated the two germline ends. The chain's CDR3 is CASSLGAGPQNEQFF. The CDR3 DNA sequence: TGTGCCAGCAGCTTGGGGGCGGGCCCCCAGAATGAGCAGTTCTTC.

This clonotype was observed many times. This beta chain is an off-target read within a library intended for alpha chains, so its frequency means little. The chain uses TRBV11-1 and TRBJ1-1; no clear D gene. Germline CDR1 reads SGHAT; CDR2 reads FQDESV (reference sequence). This CDR3 is 15 amino acids long. With 2 bases removed from V and 1 base from J, the gap between germline ends came to 11 bases. The CDR3 here is CASSLLGPSNTEAFF. The DNA of the CDR3 is TGTGCCAGCAGCTTACTAGGACCGTCGAACACTGAAGCTTTCTTT.

This clonotype is labeled as hyperexpanded (1% or more). Little can be read into the size of this beta chain, an off-target read in a library designed for alpha chains. The chain employs TRBV6-2 or TRBV6-3 and TRBJ2-3; 10 nucleotides match TRBD2. Germline V CDR1 and CDR2: MNHEY, SVGEGT. CDR3 length: 15 residues. V lost 7 bases and J lost 6; bases outside the gene matches: 10. The CDR3 region is CASTRLAGGRDTQYF. The DNA for the CDR3 is TGTGCCAGCACCCGATTAGCGGGAGGACGGGATACGCAGTATTTT.

About this clonotype itself: The library was prepared for alpha chains; this beta chain is a stray read, so its frequency means little. This chain uses TRBV6-5 with TRBJ2-3; tentatively, D is TRBD2 (5 bases). The CDR3 length is 16 residues. CDR1 is MNHEY, CDR2 SVGAGI, per germline. With 0 bases removed from V and 3 bases from J, the gap between germline ends came to 13 bases. In DNA form, the CDR3 reads TGTGCCAGCAGTTACTCGATGGGGAGTAGGACAGATACGCAGTATTTT. This codes for CASSYSMGSRTDTQYF.